Below, 7 T cell receptor beta chains from the same sample are listed, as sequenced in a study of blood T cell repertoires in COVID-19. The data were produced by immunoSEQ multiplex PCR, yet TCRdb's version contains in-frame clones alone and is incomplete. The sample has some 250,000 clones; approximately 90% are singletons. Sequenced material: PBMCs or T cells enriched from blood (not recorded which). The receptors stem from a woman in her thirties or forties with acute COVID-19.

This sequence joins TRBV7-2 and TRBJ1-2; D is possibly TRBD1 (6 bases). The V end was cut by 1 base, the J end by 8 bases, with 17 bases between. Per germline, CDR1 SGHTA and CDR2 FQGNSA. The CDR3 covers 15 residues. CDR3 DNA: TGTGCCAGCAGCTTAGACGTCGGGGGGCGGCGAGGCTACACCTTC. It encodes CASSLDVGGRRGYTF. The full variable domain, in which reference TRBV7-2 and TRBJ1-2 provide the parts outside the CDR3, is GAGVSQSPSNKVTEKGKDVELRCDPISGHTALYWYRQSLGQGLEFLIYFQGNSAPDKSGLPSDRFSAERTGGSVSTLTIQRTQQEDSAVYLCASSLDVGGRRGYTFGSGTRLTVV.

The V and J genes are TRBV11-3 and TRBJ2-1; 9 bases fit TRBD2. Germline CDR1 is SGHNT and CDR2 is YENEEA. The CDR3 contains 17 residues. Germline trimming cut 2 bases from V and 6 bases from J; bases unmatched to any gene: 11. CDR3 protein: CASSLPRGGLGSNEQFF. The CDR3 bases are TGTGCCAGCAGCTTACCGCGGGGGGGGCTTGGGTCCAATGAGCAGTTCTTC.

This chain joins TRBV14 and TRBJ2-5, with TRBD1 as a possible D gene (5 bases). This CDR3 region has 16 residues. With 3 bases removed from V and 4 bases from J, the gap between germline ends came to 18 bases. Germline-derived CDR1 and CDR2 are SGHDN and FVKESK. CDR3 coding DNA: TGTGCCAGCAGCCACCGTGCAGGGAAGGGTCGAGAGACCCAGTACTTC. This translates into CASSHRAGKGRETQYF.

The V gene is TRBV28, the J gene TRBJ1-1, with D tentatively TRBD1 (6 bases). This CDR3 spans 15 amino acids. Germline loops: CDR1 MDHEN, CDR2 SYDVKM. With 6 bases removed from V and 1 base from J, the gap between germline ends came to 15 bases. The CDR3 here is CASSLERGGNTEAFF. The CDR3 nucleotides read TGTGCCAGCAGCCTCGAAAGGGGGGGGAACACTGAAGCTTTCTTT. The complete variable domain, with remaining parts taken from reference TRBV28 and TRBJ1-1, reads DVKVTQSSRYLVKRTGEKVFLECVQDMDHENMFWYRQDPGLGLRLIYFSYDVKMKEKGDIPEGYSVSREKKERFSLILESASTNQTSMYLCASSLERGGNTEAFFGQGTRLTVV.

The V and J genes are TRBV7-3 and TRBJ2-3, with D maybe TRBD2 (6 bases). Germline V gene data show CDR1 as SGHTA and CDR2 as FQGTGA. The CDR3 covers 13 residues. V lost 5 bases and J 6 bases, leaving 12 bases between the germline ends. The DNA for the CDR3 is TGTGCCAGCAGCCCCTCCGGGGGTGATACGCAGTATTTT. Its translation: CASSPSGGDTQYF.

CDR3: CASSVGDRGLSGNTIYF. CDR3 coding DNA: TGTGCCAGCAGCGTTGGAGACAGGGGGCTTTCTGGAAACACCATATATTTT. The chain couples TRBV9 to TRBJ1-3; the match to TRBD1 covers 10 bases. Germline lookup yields CDR1 SGDLS and CDR2 YYNGEE. CDR3 length: 17 residues. V gave up 2 bases and J gave up 1 base; unmatched junction bases: 6.

J is TRBJ1-1 and V is TRBV7-2; D call uncertain. V lost 0 bases and J 6 bases, leaving 20 bases between the germline ends. Germline values: CDR1 SGHTA, CDR2 FQGNSA. This CDR3 is built from 17 residues. In nucleotides, the CDR3 is TGTGCCAGCAGCTTAGCGCCAACACTAAGCGGAGGAGCTGAAGCTTTCTTT. Protein sequence: CASSLAPTLSGGAEAFF. The full variable domain, its missing parts supplied by reference TRBV7-2 and TRBJ1-1, is GAGVSQSPSNKVTEKGKDVELRCDPISGHTALYWYRQSLGQGLEFLIYFQGNSAPDKSGLPSDRFSAERTGGSVSTLTIQRTQQEDSAVYLCASSLAPTLSGGAEAFFGQGTRLTVV.